The subject of this entry is one T cell receptor (beta chain). This clonotype was recorded a few times. Its antigen has not been determined. Base qualities are not provided; no much larger clone lies one nucleotide away. This sample is part of a study of T cells in Graves' hyperthyroidism and ophthalmopathy (dated by TCRdb to the late 2010s). About the study as a whole: Peripheral blood was collected at initial diagnosis, before any treatment. To identify TCR V-J signatures that set the groups apart, the researchers used a discovery cohort of 90 to 100 patients, made up of around 40 with Graves' ophthalmopathy and 57 with stable Graves' hyperthyroidism. An independent validation cohort of around 20 hyperthyroidism patients and 17 patients who later progressed to ophthalmopathy tested prospective prediction of ophthalmopathy. The roughly 100 discovery patients were divided at random into training and test sets in a 7:3 ratio. Thyroid tissue and blood T-cell repertoires from roughly six Graves' hyperthyroidism patients were also compared in the study. Once sampling was done, hyperthyroidism patients were given methimazole at a starting dose of 30 mg daily, whereas ophthalmopathy patients were given high-dose intravenous methylprednisolone. According to the paper, TCR Vbeta CDR3 sequencing was carried out on approximately 140 peripheral blood samples, which came from about 45 ophthalmopathy, around 75 hyperthyroidism and about 17 progressor patients.

Broad study findings and their caveats: Ophthalmopathy was separated from stable hyperthyroidism by a 13 V-J signature model, with around 90% sensitivity and roughly 84% specificity obtained in cross-validation and 80%/75% obtained in testing. Most expanded thyroid clonotypes (frequency above 0.001) were also detected in blood, suggesting blood repertoires may reflect thyroid immune responses. During validation, the model predicted progression to ophthalmopathy a median of approximately 6.5 months ahead of onset, with just under 71% sensitivity and almost 75% specificity. No statistical method was used to fix the sample size in advance, and group allocation was not hidden from the investigators.

Hyperthyroidism patients were aged 18 to 65 years and newly diagnosed, with disease duration of less than 2 months. Patients with uncontrolled infections, other autoimmune diseases, pregnancy or lactation were excluded. Diagnoses were established on the basis of clinical symptoms, serum thyroxine and TRAb, thyroid ultrasound, and orbital computed tomography. Blood from progressor patients was drawn when they were first diagnosed with hyperthyroidism, before any ophthalmopathy symptoms appeared. PBMCs were separated from under 12 ml of fresh peripheral blood using Ficoll-Paque density gradient centrifugation. Progressor patients were initially diagnosed with Graves' hyperthyroidism and developed ophthalmopathy during follow-up. Trizol reagent was used to extract total RNA, and RNA quality was then checked on an Agilent 2100 Bioanalyzer. TCR beta CDR3 regions were amplified from RNA transcripts. The TCR CDR3 was subjected to a first round of RT-PCR using the HTBI primer set and the Qiagen OneStep RT-PCR kit. Libraries were constructed in a second round of multiplex PCR, after which size selection and purification were performed. Libraries were sequenced paired-end with 100 bp reads on an Illumina HiSeq2000. The paper's data handling went like this. SOAPnuke was used to process the raw data, removing reads that contained adapters or uncalled bases, had a mean Phred below 15, or lacked an exact match to the constant primer or identifier. COPE v1.2.5 was used to merge high-quality paired reads, and clonotypes were defined as unique nucleotide sequences. MiTCR v1.1 was used to align clonotypes to the IMGT TRBV, TRBD and TRBJ reference segments. The analysis was restricted to V-J combinations with a frequency above 0.0001, which together covered just over 98% of the repertoires. The TCS score was defined as the ratio of F50 (clonal expansion) to E x V (chaos), calculated using BLOSUM62-based TCRdist between CDR3 peptides within each V-J. Welch's t-statistics and random forest reduced 500 to 650 V-J features to roughly 13, which were used in a naive Bayes classifier (R e1071). Using fastp trimming at Q25 and MiXCR clonotype assembly, TCRdb reanalyzed the public sequencing data and kept in-frame beta chains. Each entry merges the rows of one CDR3 protein and shows their most common DNA and genes. Clone size and V and J calls follow TCRdb, not the original study. For this sample there are approximately 620,000 distinct CDR3 sequences; about 15% appear just once. The ten top clones hold 4.5% to 6% of the sample.

The TCR sequence derives from a woman aged 25 to 39 with Graves' hyperthyroidism that later progressed to Graves' ophthalmopathy. The sequencing sample was made of blood.

The CDR3 protein is CSASPGTATFMNTEAFF. The DNA is TGCAGTGCTAGCCCTGGGACAGCCACCTTCATGAACACTGAAGCTTTCTTT. Recombination connected TRBV20-1 to TRBJ1-1, with 7 middle bases fitting TRBD1. CDR1 and CDR2 were assigned from the germline V gene (reference sequence) as DFQATT and SNEGSKA. Ends trimmed: V by 3 bases, J by 0 bases; bases unmatched to a gene: 13. Reading from cysteine to phenylalanine, the CDR3 counts 17 amino acids. Of all the DNA, just the CDR3 is kept, 51 bases in frame from base 1.